This passage covers 8 T cell receptor beta chains from one sample sequenced in a study of control samples from healthy donors and cancer patients. Only in-frame clones appear in the TCRdb table, and some are missing; sequencing was by immunoSEQ multiplex PCR. The sample yields about 92,000 clones, approximately 78% seen once. The sequenced material came from blood. The receptor source for this set is a woman aged 55 to 70 in good health.

The chain employs TRBV4-1 and TRBJ1-3, with D unclear. The CDR3 extends over 15 amino acids. Trimming left V 1 base short and J 8 bases short, with 15 bases between. Germline V gives CDR1 MGHRA, CDR2 YSYEKL. CDR3 region: CASSQGTSPWDTIYF. The CDR3 coding sequence is TGCGCCAGCAGCCAAGGGACCTCTCCATGGGACACCATATATTTT.

The chain uses TRBV5-6 and TRBJ1-3; D is ambiguous. Germline-derived CDR1 and CDR2 are SGHDT and YYEEEE. Trimming removed 2 bases from V and 4 bases from J, with 10 bases in between. CDR3 length: 14 residues. CDR3 sequence: CASSLTTTGNTIYF. In DNA form, the CDR3 reads TGTGCCAGCAGCTTAACGACTACAGGAAACACCATATATTTT.

The chain employs TRBV11-2 and TRBJ1-6, with 9 positions matching TRBD1. The germline gives CDR1 SGHAT, CDR2 FQNNGV. After removal of 6 bases from V and 10 bases from J, the junction contained 4 bases not matched to a gene. This CDR3 contains 13 residues. Here the CDR3 reads CASSRDRASPLHF. CDR3 DNA: TGTGCCAGCAGTCGGGACAGGGCATCACCCCTCCACTTT.

The chain's CDR3 is CASSGQAQETQYF. The CDR3 DNA is TGTGCCAGCAGTGGACAGGCACAAGAGACCCAGTACTTC. This rearrangement joins TRBV2 to TRBJ2-5; the D gene is possibly TRBD1 (6 bases). V was cut by 4 bases and J by 2 bases, with 8 bases left in between. The CDR3 length is 13 residues. The germline gives CDR1 SNHLY, CDR2 FYNNEI.

This clone appeared once. This chain connects TRBV10-1 to TRBJ2-1; the match to TRBD2 covers 10 bases. From germline, CDR1 is WNHNN and CDR2 SYGVQD (reference sequence). Unmatched junction bases numbered 12, after V lost 3 bases and J lost 13 bases. This CDR3 is 15 amino acids long. The CDR3 region is CASSENLAGEMKQFF. The CDR3 nucleotides read TGCGCCAGCAGTGAAAATCTAGCGGGAGAGATGAAACAGTTCTTC.

This clone has ten or more counts. The chain carries TRBV4-1 and TRBJ2-2, with no clear D. Germline CDR1 and CDR2: MGHRA and YSYEKL. CDR3 length: 14 residues. V was cut by 4 bases and J by 6 bases, with 12 bases left in between. Here the CDR3 reads CASSPVLKSGELFF. CDR3 bases: TGCGCCAGCAGCCCCGTACTCAAATCCGGGGAGCTGTTTTTT.

The rearrangement joins TRBV10-3 to TRBJ1-4; 8 bases agree with TRBD1. V was pared by 2 bases and J by 0 bases, with 8 bases of the junction left unmatched. The CDR3 is 18 residues long. From germline, CDR1 is ENHRY and CDR2 SYGVKD. CDR3 DNA sequence: TGTGCCATCAGTGAGGGACAGGGAACGAGCACAACTAATGAAAAACTGTTTTTT. Translation gives CAISEGQGTSTTNEKLFF.

This CDR3 reads CASSASGGTEAFF. CDR3 coding DNA: TGTGCCAGCAGCGCGTCGGGGGGCACTGAAGCTTTCTTT. This sequence joins TRBV6-5 and TRBJ1-1; possibly TRBD1 for D (5 bases). This CDR3 has 13 residues. V shed 6 bases and J shed 4 bases, with 12 bases lying between them. Per germline, CDR1 MNHEY and CDR2 SVGAGI.